This T cell receptor beta chain was retrieved from a study of Ad26.COV2.S vaccination and SARS-CoV-2 variants. This clone turned up a few times. The target antigen is unknown. Study-level points and caveats: Analyses of TCR breadth and depth may have underestimated total T cell responses. Whether participants received vaccine or placebo, their non-spike TCR breadth was similar.

Treatment reported: around 19 received Ad26.COV2.S at low or high dose, single or two shots; about 5 received placebo; per-sample allocation not given. Sampling happened 63 days after the first vaccine or placebo injection. The table came from immunoSEQ multiplex PCR; TCRdb's copy has only in-frame clones and leaves some out. This sample has some 520,000 clones, with roughly nine tenths found just once. V trimming: 4 bases; J trimming: 7 bases; junction bases outside the gene matches: 14. Looked up from germline, CDR1 is SGHNT and CDR2 is YYREEE (reference sequence). The CDR3 extends over 16 amino acids.

The sequences come from peripheral blood, collected in a trial of Ad26.COV2.S vaccine versus placebo. The source is a person between 18 and 65 years old who received the Ad26.COV2.S COVID-19 vaccine or a placebo. The chain joins TRBV5-4 to TRBJ2-4, with TRBD2 matching 7 bases. Here the CDR3 DNA reads TGTGCCAGCAGCCTCGGGAAGGAACTAGCGAGTAACATTCAGTACTTC. Its translation is CASSLGKELASNIQYF.